This TCR beta chain was sequenced for a study of blood T cells in healthy people across ages. Notes on this clonotype: Its cognate antigen is unknown.

The germline V gene encodes CDR1 SGHVS and CDR2 FQNEAQ. V trimming: 1 base; J trimming: 7 bases; junction bases outside the gene matches: 5. This CDR3 is built from 14 residues. The study's findings and limits: Per million T cells, TCR beta diversity dropped roughly linearly as age increased.

Donors were healthy Caucasian individuals from Russia aged about 6 to 95. A second PCR, run for about 7 to 11 cycles, used a sample-barcoded 5' primer plus a J-beta primer mix. Each TCR beta cDNA got a 12-nucleotide random molecular identifier. Each CDR3 protein is one row after TCRdb ran MiXCR on the 5' RACE reads. This sample has 650,000 to 900,000 distinct CDR3 sequences, with around 62% found just once. The receptor's source is a man aged 25 to 45 in good health. The sequencing input was blood. The genes are TRBV7-8 and TRBJ1-1, with 8 bases that match TRBD1. The CDR3 bases are TGTGCCAGCAGCTTAGGGACAGGGTTTGGTGAAGCTTTCTTT. Translating it yields CASSLGTGFGEAFF.